The TCR beta chain under discussion was sequenced for a study of blood T cell repertoires in COVID-19. On the study more broadly: The United States, Italy and Spain supplied acute and convalescent COVID-19 samples.

The CDR3 consists of 13 residues. Germline V gives CDR1 PRHDT, CDR2 FYEKMQ (reference sequence). The junction had 2 bases not matched to a gene; V was cut back by 5 bases and J by 3 bases. This clone was detected once. Original handling: Reference gene primer amplification gave estimated nucleated cell counts. The data were produced by immunoSEQ multiplex PCR, yet TCRdb's version contains in-frame clones alone and is incomplete. V and J calls and clone size are those listed in that table; D and trimming were worked out from the DNA. The sample has tens of thousands of clones; 78% are singletons. This TCR derives from a human donor in a cohort sampled during active COVID-19. The chain combines TRBV13 with TRBJ2-7; 9 bases agree with TRBD1. The sequenced sample was peripheral blood. CDR3 bases: TGTGCCAGCAGCCGGGGACAGGGCTACGAGCAGTACTTC. Protein product: CASSRGQGYEQYF.